A selection of T cell receptor beta chains follows, all from one sample in a study of T cells in tuberculosis. Assay: immunoSEQ multiplex PCR; the TCRdb copy retains only in-frame clones and omits some. The table has about 54,000 clones, nearly 90% seen once. The sequencing input was CD1b-GMM tetramer-negative cells sorted from PBMCs. These TCRs come from an adult woman with latent tuberculosis. The CDR3 runs from the conserved cysteine through the conserved F or W. The D gene is left open where the match is weak. Clone size is not always given. Where it is, it says once, few, many or a class for expanded clones.

D gene: .
V gene: TRBV2
clone size: .
J gene: TRBJ2-7
CDR3 DNA: TGTGCCAGCAGTGAAGTTGCCGGGTATGGCTACGAGCAGTACTTC
CDR3 protein: CASSEVAGYGYEQYF

D gene: TRBD2
V gene: TRBV5-1
clone size: few
J gene: TRBJ2-3
CDR3 DNA: TGCGCCAGCAGCTCCAGTCCGACTAGCGGGGGGTACTCTAGCACAGATACGCAGTATTTT
CDR3 protein: CASSSSPTSGGYSSTDTQYF

D gene: TRBD2
V gene: TRBV7-9
clone size: .
J gene: TRBJ2-1
CDR3 DNA: TGTGCCAGCAGCCCTGCTGGGGGGGTCAGGCAGTTCTTC
CDR3 protein: CASSPAGGVRQFF

D gene: .
V gene: TRBV27
clone size: .
J gene: TRBJ2-5
CDR3 DNA: TGTGCCAGCATAGGGGGAGAGACCCAGTACTTC
CDR3 protein: CASIGGETQYF

D gene: TRBD2
V gene: TRBV6-4
clone size: .
J gene: TRBJ2-1
CDR3 DNA: TGTGCCAGCAGTGAGGAGACTAGCGGGTACAATGAGCAGTTCTTC
CDR3 protein: CASSEETSGYNEQFF

D gene: .
V gene: TRBV19
clone size: once
J gene: TRBJ2-7
CDR3 DNA: TGTGCCAGTAGTCCTGGACATCTCTACGAGCAGTACTTC
CDR3 protein: CASSPGHLYEQYF

D gene: TRBD1
V gene: TRBV19
clone size: .
J gene: TRBJ1-2
CDR3 DNA: TGTGCCAGTAAGAGGACAGGGGCTAACTATGGCTACACCTTC
CDR3 protein: CASKRTGANYGYTF

D gene: .
V gene: TRBV7-9
clone size: .
J gene: TRBJ2-7
CDR3 DNA: TGTGCCAGCAGCTCCATCGGAGCTGAGGAGTACTTC
CDR3 protein: CASSSIGAEEYF

D gene: .
V gene: TRBV5-5
clone size: .
J gene: TRBJ1-4
CDR3 DNA: TGTGCCAGCAGCTTAGCTACCTTTGAAAAACTGTTTTTT
CDR3 protein: CASSLATFEKLFF

D gene: TRBD1
V gene: TRBV28
clone size: .
J gene: TRBJ2-1
CDR3 DNA: TGTGCCAGCAGTTCGTCGAGGGGGCAGTTGATACACAATGAGCAGTTCTTC
CDR3 protein: CASSSSRGQLIHNEQFF

D gene: TRBD1
V gene: TRBV7-3
clone size: few
J gene: TRBJ1-1
CDR3 DNA: TGTGCCAGCAGGCAACAGGGGTCGAACACTGAAGCTTTCTTT
CDR3 protein: CASRQQGSNTEAFF

D gene: .
V gene: TRBV7-9
clone size: .
J gene: TRBJ2-7
CDR3 DNA: TGTGCCAGCAGCTTAGCGCTTGGCGGCCAATCCTACGAGCAGTACTTC
CDR3 protein: CASSLALGGQSYEQYF

D gene: TRBD1
V gene: TRBV7-9
clone size: .
J gene: TRBJ2-2
CDR3 DNA: TGTGCCAGCAGCTTATTACAGGGGACCACCGGGGAGCTGTTTTTT
CDR3 protein: CASSLLQGTTGELFF

D gene: TRBD2
V gene: TRBV5-1
clone size: .
J gene: TRBJ2-5
CDR3 DNA: TGCGCCAGCAGCTTGGCCGGGCTAGCGGGGCAAGAGACCCAGTACTTC
CDR3 protein: CASSLAGLAGQETQYF

D gene: .
V gene: TRBV19
clone size: .
J gene: TRBJ2-1
CDR3 DNA: TGTGCCAGTAGTATCAAAGGGGGATTCTACAATGAGCAGTTCTTC
CDR3 protein: CASSIKGGFYNEQFF

D gene: .
V gene: TRBV19
clone size: .
J gene: TRBJ1-1
CDR3 DNA: TGTGCCAGTAGGTCAGGGTACACTGAAGCTTTCTTT
CDR3 protein: CASRSGYTEAFF

D gene: .
V gene: TRBV7-2
clone size: .
J gene: TRBJ1-1
CDR3 DNA: TGTGCCAGCAGCTTAGGGTCCTATGTGCGGGTCACAGAAGCTTTCTTT
CDR3 protein: CASSLGSYVRVTEAFF

D gene: TRBD1
V gene: TRBV9
clone size: few
J gene: TRBJ2-5
CDR3 DNA: TGTGCCAGCAGCGCGAGTGGGACAGGGATTGAGACCCAGTACTTC
CDR3 protein: CASSASGTGIETQYF

D gene: .
V gene: TRBV4-2
clone size: .
J gene: TRBJ2-4
CDR3 DNA: TGTGCCAGCAGCCAAGTATCGGCGGGAGCCAAAAACATTCAGTACTTC
CDR3 protein: CASSQVSAGAKNIQYF

D gene: .
V gene: TRBV2
clone size: .
J gene: TRBJ2-5
CDR3 DNA: TGTGCCAGCAGGGCAATCCAAGAGACCCAGTACTTC
CDR3 protein: CASRAIQETQYF

D gene: .
V gene: TRBV7-9
clone size: .
J gene: TRBJ1-1
CDR3 DNA: TGTGCCAGCAGCTTAACCCAGGTCTCTGAAGCTTTCTTT
CDR3 protein: CASSLTQVSEAFF

D gene: .
V gene: TRBV12-5
clone size: .
J gene: TRBJ1-3
CDR3 DNA: TGTGCTAGTGGTTTGGTATCATCAGGGCCTGGAAACACCATATATTTT
CDR3 protein: CASGLVSSGPGNTIYF